Below are 24 T cell receptor beta chains sequenced from a single sample in a study of blood T cell repertoires in COVID-19. Sequencing used immunoSEQ multiplex PCR; TCRdb keeps in-frame clones, though not all of them. Of some 180,000 clones in the sample, around 84% were seen once. The sequenced sample was PBMCs or T cells enriched from blood (not recorded which). The receptor source for this set is a woman under 40 who had been exposed to COVID-19.

V gene TRBV7-4 combines with J gene TRBJ1-5; 8 nucleotides agree with TRBD1. V shed 4 bases, J shed 4 bases, and the junction held 12 bases outside the gene matches. The CDR3 sequence is 17 residues long. Per the germline V gene, CDR1 is SGHVT and CDR2 is SQSDAQ. The CDR3 bases are TGTGCCAGCAGCTCTAGTCGCTCGGACAGGGATAATCAGCCCCAGCATTTT. Its translation is CASSSSRSDRDNQPQHF. Looking up the rest from reference TRBV7-4 and TRBJ1-5 gives the full variable domain: GAGVSQSPRYKVAKRGRDVALRCDSISGHVTLYWYRQTLGQGSEVLTYSQSDAQRDKSGRPSGRFSAERPERSVSTLKIQRTEQGDSAVYLCASSSSRSDRDNQPQHFGDGTRLSIL.

The chain joins TRBV5-4 to TRBJ2-1, with D perhaps TRBD2 (6 bases). The CDR3 has 12 amino acids. The germline gives CDR1 SGHNT, CDR2 YYREEE (reference sequence). Between the trimmed V and J ends, which lost 0 bases and 10 bases, there was a span of 8 bases. The CDR3 region is CASSLGAGEQFF. The CDR3 bases are TGTGCCAGCAGCTTGGGGGCGGGGGAGCAGTTCTTC.

This clone was counted only a few times. The V call is TRBV6-2 or TRBV6-3, the J call TRBJ1-2; D is uncertain. The CDR3 is made up of 15 amino acids. CDR1 MNHEY and CDR2 SVGEGT come from the germline V gene. V dropped 0 bases and J dropped 7 bases, with 15 bases sitting between them. The CDR3 sequence: CASSYSKARVRGYTF. The DNA of the CDR3 is TGTGCCAGCAGTTACTCGAAGGCCCGGGTCCGTGGCTACACCTTC.

This clone was observed a single time. This sequence joins TRBV18 and TRBJ1-1, with D unclear. The CDR3 length is 14 residues. V lost 2 bases and J lost 0, with 7 bases in between. Germline loops: CDR1 KGHSH, CDR2 LQKENI. The CDR3 nucleotides are TGTGCCAGCTCACCATCTATGGTGAACACTGAAGCTTTCTTT. It encodes CASSPSMVNTEAFF.

This chain joins TRBV18 and TRBJ1-4; D gene unclear. The CDR3 covers 15 residues. CDR1 and CDR2 from the germline V gene are KGHSH and LQKENI. V lost 3 bases and J lost 6, with 14 bases in between. This CDR3 is CASSPSSDGYEKLFF. CDR3 in DNA: TGTGCCAGCTCACCGAGCAGCGACGGGTATGAAAAACTGTTTTTT.

The J gene is TRBJ1-4, the V gene TRBV2; D gene unclear. Germline values: CDR1 SNHLY, CDR2 FYNNEI. The CDR3 runs 14 residues. V was clipped by 1 base and J by 7 bases, with 10 bases between them. Here the CDR3 DNA reads TGTGCCAGCAGTGAAGTTCGGGGTATTGAAAAACTGTTTTTT. It encodes CASSEVRGIEKLFF.

The chain couples TRBV7-3 to TRBJ2-7, with a weak D call TRBD2 (6 bases). This CDR3 is 15 amino acids long. V was clipped by 2 bases and J by 4 bases, with 15 bases between them. The germline V gene encodes CDR1 SGHTA and CDR2 FQGTGA. CDR3 in amino acids: CASSLEWGGGYEQYF. In nucleotides, the CDR3 is TGTGCCAGCAGCTTAGAATGGGGCGGAGGGTACGAGCAGTACTTC.

V is TRBV19 and J is TRBJ2-7, with 7 bases aligning to TRBD2. V was pared by 5 bases and J by 7 bases, with 8 bases of the junction left unmatched. The CDR3 consists of 13 residues. CDR1 is LNHDA and CDR2 is SQIVND in the germline V gene (reference sequence). The CDR3 sequence: CASSVGGLGEQYF. DNA for the CDR3: TGTGCCAGTAGTGTCGGGGGGTTGGGGGAGCAGTACTTC.

The V call is TRBV7-9, the J call TRBJ1-2; no reliable D call. Trimming left V 3 bases short and J 10 bases short, with 15 bases between. This CDR3 region has 13 residues. The germline CDR1 and CDR2 sequences are SEHNR and FQNEAQ (reference sequence). The CDR3 sequence is CASSFGPTRPYTF. CDR3 sequence (DNA): TGTGCCAGCAGCTTTGGCCCGACGCGGCCCTACACCTTC.

The gene calls are TRBV11-2 and TRBJ1-2; 7 bases agree with TRBD1. V trimming: 2 bases; J trimming: 8 bases; junction bases outside the gene matches: 5. Per germline, CDR1 SGHAT and CDR2 FQNNGV. CDR3 length: 13 amino acids. The CDR3 sequence: CASSLNRDSGYTF. Written as DNA, the CDR3 is TGTGCCAGCAGCTTAAACCGGGACAGCGGCTACACCTTC. Supplemented by reference TRBV11-2 and TRBJ1-2, the full variable domain reads EAGVAQSPRYKIIEKRQSVAFWCNPISGHATLYWYQQILGQGPKLLIQFQNNGVVDDSQLPKDRFSAERLKGVDSTLKIQPAKLEDSAVYLCASSLNRDSGYTFGSGTRLTVV.

The rearrangement joins TRBV4-3 to TRBJ1-2, with D possibly TRBD1 on 6 matching bases. V was pared by 0 bases and J by 7 bases, with 12 bases between. CDR1 and CDR2 (germline): LGHNA, YSLEER. This CDR3 contains 14 residues. The CDR3 region has the DNA TGCGCCAGCAGCCAAGATGGGCAGGGGTCTGGCTACACCTTC. The encoded protein is CASSQDGQGSGYTF.

In its sample, this clone was seen a few times. Written as DNA, the CDR3 is TGTGCCAGCTCACCACCGGCAGGGCTTAACACCGGGGAGCTGTTTTTT. This codes for CASSPPAGLNTGELFF. This chain links TRBV18 with TRBJ2-2, with TRBD1 as a possible D gene (5 bases). Per germline, CDR1 KGHSH and CDR2 LQKENI. This CDR3 region has 16 residues. V was trimmed by 0 bases and J by 2 bases, leaving 10 bases between them.

The J gene is TRBJ1-2, the V gene TRBV5-6; D might be TRBD1 (5 bases). The germline CDR1 and CDR2 sequences are SGHDT and YYEEEE. V gave up 0 bases and J gave up 4 bases, with 10 bases separating them. This CDR3 spans 14 amino acids. The CDR3 loop reads CASSLGGRVYGYTF. The DNA for the CDR3 is TGTGCCAGCAGCTTGGGTGGCAGGGTCTATGGCTACACCTTC. Looking up the rest from reference TRBV5-6 and TRBJ1-2 gives the full variable domain: DAGVTQSPTHLIKTRGQQVTLRCSPKSGHDTVSWYQQALGQGPQFIFQYYEEEERQRGNFPDRFSGHQFPNYSSELNVNALLLGDSALYLCASSLGGRVYGYTFGSGTRLTVV.

This chain connects TRBV24-1 to TRBJ2-2, with D uncertain. Deletions cut 3 bases from V and 5 bases from J, with 6 bases between. The length of the CDR3 is 13 residues. Germline loops: CDR1 KGHDR, CDR2 SFDVKD. The CDR3 bases are TGTGCCACCAGTGATCTCGGGACCGGGGAGCTGTTTTTT. Translating gives CATSDLGTGELFF.

This sequence joins TRBV12-5 and TRBJ2-2; TRBD1 aligns across 9 bases. The CDR3 is 14 amino acids. Trimming at V came to 1 base and at J to 7 bases, leaving 1 base not matched to a gene. Looked up from germline, CDR1 is LGHNT and CDR2 is FRNRAP. CDR3 region: CASGLGTGVGELFF. CDR3 in DNA: TGTGCTAGTGGTTTGGGGACAGGGGTCGGGGAGCTGTTTTTT.

The chain links TRBV5-4 to TRBJ2-3; TRBD2 agrees at 7 bases. This CDR3 is built from 16 residues. CDR1 SGHNT and CDR2 YYREEE come from the germline V gene (reference sequence). Trimming cost V 0 bases and J 0 bases; bases outside gene matches: 4. This chain's CDR3 is CASSLAAGASTDTQYF. CDR3 coding DNA: TGTGCCAGCAGCTTGGCCGCGGGAGCTAGCACAGATACGCAGTATTTT.

The genes are TRBV29-1 and TRBJ2-3; D might be TRBD1 (5 bases). The germline V gene encodes CDR1 SQVTM and CDR2 ANQGSEA. The CDR3 has 15 residues. The V end lost 1 base, the J end lost 3 bases, and 14 bases lay between the germline ends. The CDR3 coding sequence is TGCAGCGTTGAAGTTATAAGGGGTTTAACAGATACGCAGTATTTT. This encodes CSVEVIRGLTDTQYF.

The J gene is TRBJ1-1, the V gene TRBV5-6; D not resolved. CDR1 and CDR2 from the germline V gene are SGHDT and YYEEEE. The CDR3 loop spans 13 amino acids. V shed 5 bases and J shed 1 base, with 9 bases lying between them. The CDR3 bases are TGTGCCAGCAGTACGGCAGGGAACACTGAAGCTTTCTTT. It yields the protein CASSTAGNTEAFF.

The V call is TRBV11-2, the J call TRBJ1-5; D is uncertain. Trimming removed 1 base at V and 0 bases at J, with 7 bases between. The germline gives CDR1 SGHAT, CDR2 FQNNGV. This CDR3 spans 15 amino acids. The CDR3 here is CASSLAPSSNQPQHF. The CDR3 region has the DNA TGTGCCAGCAGCTTAGCCCCGAGTAGCAATCAGCCCCAGCATTTT. The whole variable domain, remainder taken from reference TRBV11-2 and TRBJ1-5, is EAGVAQSPRYKIIEKRQSVAFWCNPISGHATLYWYQQILGQGPKLLIQFQNNGVVDDSQLPKDRFSAERLKGVDSTLKIQPAKLEDSAVYLCASSLAPSSNQPQHFGDGTRLSIL.

The CDR3 reads CASRAGTGNTGELFF. Here the CDR3 DNA reads TGCGCCAGCAGGGCCGGGACAGGGAACACCGGGGAGCTGTTTTTT. The gene calls are TRBV5-1 and TRBJ2-2; 8 bases line up with TRBD1. Germline trimming cut 5 bases from V and 1 base from J; bases unmatched to any gene: 4. CDR1 is SGHRS, CDR2 YFSETQ, per germline. The CDR3 length is 15 residues.

The rearrangement uses TRBV2 and TRBJ1-1; weak D call: TRBD1 (5 bases). The V gene's germline CDR1 is SNHLY and CDR2 FYNNEI. V was trimmed by 4 bases and J by 1 base, leaving 13 bases between them. CDR3 size: 15 residues. This chain's CDR3 is CASSGGGTANTEAFF. In DNA, the CDR3 is TGTGCCAGCAGTGGAGGAGGGACGGCGAACACTGAAGCTTTCTTT. Drawing the rest from reference TRBV2 and TRBJ1-1, the complete variable domain is EPEVTQTPSHQVTQMGQEVILRCVPISNHLYFYWYRQILGQKVEFLVSFYNNEISEKSEIFDDQFSVERPDGSNFTLKIRSTKLEDSAMYFCASSGGGTANTEAFFGQGTRLTVV.

This chain uses TRBV27 with TRBJ2-3; 8 bases fit TRBD1. The V gene's germline CDR1 is MNHEY and CDR2 SMNVEV (reference sequence). This CDR3 has 15 amino acids. V gave up 4 bases and J gave up 3 bases; unmatched junction bases: 6. DNA for the CDR3: TGTGCCAGCAGTTCAACAGGGGGTGGGACAGATACGCAGTATTTT. Amino acids: CASSSTGGGTDTQYF.

The V and J genes are TRBV11-3 and TRBJ2-7, with unresolved D. The CDR3 has 15 amino acids. V lost 0 bases to trimming and J lost 1 base, with 10 bases between them. Germline CDR1 is SGHNT and CDR2 is YENEEA. CDR3 amino acids: CASSLDSSKSYEQYF. DNA for the CDR3: TGTGCCAGCAGCTTAGATTCGAGCAAGTCCTACGAGCAGTACTTC.

This chain uses TRBV19 with TRBJ1-1; 7 bases are shared with TRBD1. This CDR3 comprises 15 residues. The junction had 6 bases not matched to a gene; V was cut back by 5 bases and J by 0 bases. The germline V gene has CDR1 LNHDA and CDR2 SQIVND (reference sequence). This CDR3 reads CASSSGTEMNTEAFF. The DNA of the CDR3 is TGTGCCAGTAGTTCCGGGACAGAAATGAACACTGAAGCTTTCTTT.